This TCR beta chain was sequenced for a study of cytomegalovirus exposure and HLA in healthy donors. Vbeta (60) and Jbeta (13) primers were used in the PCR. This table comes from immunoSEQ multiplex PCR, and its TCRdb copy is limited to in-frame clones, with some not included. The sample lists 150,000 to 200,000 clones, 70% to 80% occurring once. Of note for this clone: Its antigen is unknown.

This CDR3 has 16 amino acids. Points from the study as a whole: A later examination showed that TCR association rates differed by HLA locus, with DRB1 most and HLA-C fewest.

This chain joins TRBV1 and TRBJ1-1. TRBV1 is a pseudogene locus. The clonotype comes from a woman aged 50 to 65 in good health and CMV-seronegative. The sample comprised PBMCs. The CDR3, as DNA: TGCACCAGCAGCCAAGAACTAGGGGGGGTAAACACTGAAGCTTTCTTT. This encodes CTSSQELGGVNTEAFF.